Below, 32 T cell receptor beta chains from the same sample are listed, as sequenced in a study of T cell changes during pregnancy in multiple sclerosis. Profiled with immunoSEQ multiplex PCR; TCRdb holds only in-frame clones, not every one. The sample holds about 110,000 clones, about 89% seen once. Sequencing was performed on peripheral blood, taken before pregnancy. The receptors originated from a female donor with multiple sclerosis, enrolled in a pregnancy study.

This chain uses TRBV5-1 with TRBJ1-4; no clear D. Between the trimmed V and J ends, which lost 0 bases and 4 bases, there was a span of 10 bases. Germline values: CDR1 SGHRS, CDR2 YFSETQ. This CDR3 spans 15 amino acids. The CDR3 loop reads CASSLAGRDNEKLFF. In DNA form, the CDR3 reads TGCGCCAGCAGCTTGGCCGGCCGGGATAATGAAAAACTGTTTTTT. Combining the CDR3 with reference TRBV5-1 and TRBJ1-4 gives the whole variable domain KAGVTQTPRYLIKTRGQQVTLSCSPISGHRSVSWYQQTPGQGLQFLFEYFSETQRNKGNFPGRFSGRQFSNSRSEMNVSTLELGDSALYLCASSLAGRDNEKLFFGSGTQLSVL.

In DNA form, the CDR3 reads TGTGCCAGCTCACCACGGACTAGCGGGAGCACAGATACGCAGTATTTT. Protein: CASSPRTSGSTDTQYF. This sequence joins TRBV18 and TRBJ2-3; 11 bases map to TRBD2. Trimming took 1 base from V and 0 from J; bases not matched to a gene: 0. The germline gives CDR1 KGHSH, CDR2 LQKENI. The CDR3 is made up of 16 amino acids.

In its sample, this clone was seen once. Written as DNA, the CDR3 is TGTGCCAGCAGTCCAGGACTAGCGGGAGCGGTTGAGCAGTTCTTC. As protein: CASSPGLAGAVEQFF. V gene TRBV28 combines with J gene TRBJ2-1; 13 nucleotides align to TRBD2. CDR3 length equals 15 residues. CDR1 is MDHEN and CDR2 is SYDVKM in the germline V gene. Unmatched junction bases numbered 7, after V lost 5 bases and J lost 9 bases.

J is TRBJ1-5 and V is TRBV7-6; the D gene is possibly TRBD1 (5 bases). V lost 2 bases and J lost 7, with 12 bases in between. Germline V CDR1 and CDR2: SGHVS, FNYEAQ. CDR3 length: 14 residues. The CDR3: CASSLSGDSQPQHF. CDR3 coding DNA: TGTGCCAGCAGCTTATCGGGGGATTCGCAGCCCCAGCATTTT.

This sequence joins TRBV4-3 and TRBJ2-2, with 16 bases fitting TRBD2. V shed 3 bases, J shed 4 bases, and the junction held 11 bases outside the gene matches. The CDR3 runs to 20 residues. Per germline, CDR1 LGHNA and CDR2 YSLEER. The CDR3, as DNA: TGCGCCAGCAGCCATCCCGGGACTAGCGGGGGGGCCGGTGGCACCGGGGAGCTGTTTTTT. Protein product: CASSHPGTSGGAGGTGELFF.

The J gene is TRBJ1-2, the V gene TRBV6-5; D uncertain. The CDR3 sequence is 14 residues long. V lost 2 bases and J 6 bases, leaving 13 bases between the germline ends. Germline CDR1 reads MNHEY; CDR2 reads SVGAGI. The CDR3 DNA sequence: TGTGCCAGCAGTTACAGTCTAGCTATGAATGGCTACACCTTC. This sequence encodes CASSYSLAMNGYTF.

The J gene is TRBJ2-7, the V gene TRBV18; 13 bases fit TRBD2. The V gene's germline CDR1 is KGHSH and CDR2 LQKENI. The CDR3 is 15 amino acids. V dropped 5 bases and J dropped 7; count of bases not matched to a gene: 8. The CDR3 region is CASSRTSGSFSEQYF. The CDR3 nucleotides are TGTGCCAGCTCAAGGACTAGCGGGAGTTTTAGTGAGCAGTACTTC.

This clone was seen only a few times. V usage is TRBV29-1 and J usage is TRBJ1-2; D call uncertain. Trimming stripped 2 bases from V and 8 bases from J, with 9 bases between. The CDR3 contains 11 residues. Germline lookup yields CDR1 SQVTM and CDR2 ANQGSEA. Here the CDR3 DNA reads TGCAGCGTTGAATCACAATGGGGCTACACCTTC. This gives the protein CSVESQWGYTF.

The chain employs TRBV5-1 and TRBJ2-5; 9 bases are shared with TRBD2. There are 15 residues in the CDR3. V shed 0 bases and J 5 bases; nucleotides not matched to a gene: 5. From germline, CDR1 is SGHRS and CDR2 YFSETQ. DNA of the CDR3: TGCGCCAGCAGCTTGGTTGGCCTAGCGGGGGAGACCCAGTACTTC. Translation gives CASSLVGLAGETQYF.

Here the CDR3 reads CSVISVVRSTEAFF. In nucleotides, the CDR3 is TGCAGCGTTATTTCGGTGGTGAGGAGCACTGAAGCTTTCTTT. The chain is built from TRBV29-1 and TRBJ1-1; D remains ambiguous. CDR1 is SQVTM and CDR2 is ANQGSEA in the germline V gene. The CDR3 sequence is 14 residues long. Deletions cut 5 bases from V and 4 bases from J, with 17 bases between.

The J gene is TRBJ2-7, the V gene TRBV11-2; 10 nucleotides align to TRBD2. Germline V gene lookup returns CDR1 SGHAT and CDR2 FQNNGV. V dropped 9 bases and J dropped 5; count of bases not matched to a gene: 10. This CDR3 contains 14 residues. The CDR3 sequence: CASQRGGNSHEQYF. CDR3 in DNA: TGTGCCAGTCAGCGGGGGGGTAATTCCCACGAGCAGTACTTC.

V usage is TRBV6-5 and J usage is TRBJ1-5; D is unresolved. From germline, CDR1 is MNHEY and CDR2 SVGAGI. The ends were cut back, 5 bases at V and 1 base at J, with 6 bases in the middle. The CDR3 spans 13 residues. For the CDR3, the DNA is TGTGCCAGCAGTGTCGGGAGCAATCAGCCCCAGCATTTT. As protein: CASSVGSNQPQHF.

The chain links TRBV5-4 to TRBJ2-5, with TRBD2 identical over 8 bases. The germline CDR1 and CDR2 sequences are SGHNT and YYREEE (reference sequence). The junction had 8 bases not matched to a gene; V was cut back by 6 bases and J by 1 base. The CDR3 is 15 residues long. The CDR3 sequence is CASNRGAGGQETQYF. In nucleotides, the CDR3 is TGTGCCAGCAATCGAGGGGCGGGGGGCCAAGAGACCCAGTACTTC.

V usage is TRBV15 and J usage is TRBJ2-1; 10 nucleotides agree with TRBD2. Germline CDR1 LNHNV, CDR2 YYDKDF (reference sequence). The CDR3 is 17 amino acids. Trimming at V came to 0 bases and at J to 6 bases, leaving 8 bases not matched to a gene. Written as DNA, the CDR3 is TGTGCCACCAGCAGAGATCTGGATAGCGGGAGGTTCAATGAGCAGTTCTTC. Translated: CATSRDLDSGRFNEQFF.

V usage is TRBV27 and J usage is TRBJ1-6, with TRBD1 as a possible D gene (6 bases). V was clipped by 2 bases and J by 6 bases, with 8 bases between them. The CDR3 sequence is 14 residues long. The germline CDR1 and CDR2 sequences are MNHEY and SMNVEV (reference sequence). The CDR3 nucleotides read TGTGCCAGCAGTTTAGCGGGGGCTAATTCACCCCTCCACTTT. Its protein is CASSLAGANSPLHF.

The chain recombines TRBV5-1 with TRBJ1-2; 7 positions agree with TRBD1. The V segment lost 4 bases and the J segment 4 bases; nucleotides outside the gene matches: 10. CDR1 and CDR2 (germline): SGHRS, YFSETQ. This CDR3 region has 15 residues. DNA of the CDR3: TGCGCCAGCAGCGATATGACAGGGAATCCCTATGGCTACACCTTC. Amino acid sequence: CASSDMTGNPYGYTF.

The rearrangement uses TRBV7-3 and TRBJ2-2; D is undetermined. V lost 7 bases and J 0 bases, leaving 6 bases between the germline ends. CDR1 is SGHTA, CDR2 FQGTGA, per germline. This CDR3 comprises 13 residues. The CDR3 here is CASKLPNTGELFF. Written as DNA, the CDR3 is TGTGCCAGCAAGCTCCCGAACACCGGGGAGCTGTTTTTT.

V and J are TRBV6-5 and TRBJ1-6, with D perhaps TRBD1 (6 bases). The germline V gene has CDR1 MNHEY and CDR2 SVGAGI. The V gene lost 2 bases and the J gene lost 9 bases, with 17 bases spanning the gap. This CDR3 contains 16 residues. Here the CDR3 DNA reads TGTGCCAGCAGTTACGAAACAGGGACAAGGAGTTCACCCCTCCACTTT. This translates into CASSYETGTRSSPLHF.

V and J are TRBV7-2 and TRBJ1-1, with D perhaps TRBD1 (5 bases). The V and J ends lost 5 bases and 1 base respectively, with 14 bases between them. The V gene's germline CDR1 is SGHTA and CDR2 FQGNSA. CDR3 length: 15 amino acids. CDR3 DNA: TGTGCCAGCAGCCAATCAGGCGGGGCGAACACTGAAGCTTTCTTT. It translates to CASSQSGGANTEAFF.

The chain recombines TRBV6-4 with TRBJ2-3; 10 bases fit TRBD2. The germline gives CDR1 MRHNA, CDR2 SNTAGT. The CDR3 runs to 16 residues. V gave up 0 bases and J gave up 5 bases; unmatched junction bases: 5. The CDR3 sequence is CASSDSSGGAVDTQYF. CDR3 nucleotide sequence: TGTGCCAGCAGTGACTCGAGCGGGGGGGCCGTAGATACGCAGTATTTT.

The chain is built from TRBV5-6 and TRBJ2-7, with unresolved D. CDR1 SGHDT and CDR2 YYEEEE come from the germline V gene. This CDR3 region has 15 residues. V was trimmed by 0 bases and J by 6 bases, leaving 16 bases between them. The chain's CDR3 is CASSLVPTLSTEQYF. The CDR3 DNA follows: TGTGCCAGCAGCTTGGTTCCCACCCTGAGTACCGAGCAGTACTTC.

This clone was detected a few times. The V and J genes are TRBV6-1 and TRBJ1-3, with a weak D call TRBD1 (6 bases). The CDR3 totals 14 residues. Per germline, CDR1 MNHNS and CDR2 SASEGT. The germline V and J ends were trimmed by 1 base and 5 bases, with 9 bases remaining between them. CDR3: CASSEGQARNTIYF. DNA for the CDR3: TGTGCCAGCAGTGAAGGACAGGCGAGAAACACCATATATTTT.

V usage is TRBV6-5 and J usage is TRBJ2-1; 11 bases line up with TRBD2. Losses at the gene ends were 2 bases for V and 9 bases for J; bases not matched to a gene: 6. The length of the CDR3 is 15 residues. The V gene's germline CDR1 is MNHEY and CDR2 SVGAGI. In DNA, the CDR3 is TGTGCCAGCAGTTACGGGACTAGCGGTGGGTCTGAGCAGTTCTTC. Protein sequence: CASSYGTSGGSEQFF.

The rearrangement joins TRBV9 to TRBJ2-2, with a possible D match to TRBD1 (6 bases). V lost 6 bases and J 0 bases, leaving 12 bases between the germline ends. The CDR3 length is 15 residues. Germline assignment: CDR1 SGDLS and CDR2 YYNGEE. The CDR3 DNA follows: TGTGCCAGCAATGTGGGACAAGCGAACACCGGGGAGCTGTTTTTT. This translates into CASNVGQANTGELFF.

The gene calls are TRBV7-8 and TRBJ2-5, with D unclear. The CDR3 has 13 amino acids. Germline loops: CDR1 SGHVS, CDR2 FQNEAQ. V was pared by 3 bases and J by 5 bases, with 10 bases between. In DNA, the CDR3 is TGTGCCAGCAGCTTCCCTTCAAGCGAGACCCAGTACTTC. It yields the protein CASSFPSSETQYF.

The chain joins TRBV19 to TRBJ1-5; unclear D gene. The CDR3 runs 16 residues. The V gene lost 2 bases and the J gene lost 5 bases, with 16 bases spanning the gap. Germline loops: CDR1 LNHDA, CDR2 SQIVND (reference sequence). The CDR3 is CASSIRETPADQPQHF. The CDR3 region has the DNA TGTGCCAGTAGTATACGTGAGACACCGGCCGATCAGCCCCAGCATTTT.

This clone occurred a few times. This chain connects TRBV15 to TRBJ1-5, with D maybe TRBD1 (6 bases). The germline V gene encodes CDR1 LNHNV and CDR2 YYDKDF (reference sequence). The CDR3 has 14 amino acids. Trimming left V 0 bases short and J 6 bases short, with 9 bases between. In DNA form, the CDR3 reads TGTGCCACCAGCAGAGATCAAGGGGGTCAGCCCCAGCATTTT. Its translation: CATSRDQGGQPQHF.

The CDR3 spells CATSDGTSGSYEQYF. The DNA for the CDR3 is TGTGCCACCAGCGATGGGACTAGCGGGAGTTACGAGCAGTACTTC. J is TRBJ2-7 and V is TRBV15; 14 nucleotides agree with TRBD2. Germline V gene lookup returns CDR1 LNHNV and CDR2 YYDKDF (reference sequence). Losses at the gene ends were 5 bases for V and 4 bases for J; bases not matched to a gene: 4. This CDR3 region has 15 residues.

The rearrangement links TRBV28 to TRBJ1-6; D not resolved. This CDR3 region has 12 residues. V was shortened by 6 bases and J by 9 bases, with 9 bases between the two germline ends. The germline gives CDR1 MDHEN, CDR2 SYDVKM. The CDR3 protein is CASRSVSSPLHF. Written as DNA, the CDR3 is TGTGCCAGCAGGTCCGTGAGTTCACCCCTCCACTTT.

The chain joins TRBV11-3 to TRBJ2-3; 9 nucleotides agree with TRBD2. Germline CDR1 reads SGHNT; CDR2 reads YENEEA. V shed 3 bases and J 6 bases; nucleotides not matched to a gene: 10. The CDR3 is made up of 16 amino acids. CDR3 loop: CASSFPGGGGEDTQYF. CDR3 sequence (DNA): TGTGCCAGCAGCTTTCCCGGCGGGGGGGGAGAGGATACGCAGTATTTT.

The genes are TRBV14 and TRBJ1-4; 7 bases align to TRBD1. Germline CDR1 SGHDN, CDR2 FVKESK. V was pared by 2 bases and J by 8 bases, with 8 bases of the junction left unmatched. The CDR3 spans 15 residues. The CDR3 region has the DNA TGTGCCAGCAGCCAATACCGGACAGGCAGAGAAAAACTGTTTTTT. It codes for CASSQYRTGREKLFF.

In DNA form, the CDR3 reads TGTGCCAGCAGTTATCCGTACCCTAGGGGTCGGAGAAACATTCAGTACTTC. Protein: CASSYPYPRGRRNIQYF. J is TRBJ2-4 and V is TRBV6-7, with TRBD1 as a possible D gene (5 bases). TRBV6-7 is an ORF for which the function is uncertain. The V end lost 3 bases, the J end lost 6 bases, and 21 bases lay between the germline ends. The CDR3 sequence is 17 residues long.